This T cell receptor beta chain was identified during a study of T cells in Graves' hyperthyroidism and ophthalmopathy. Across the whole study: Blood was drawn when the patient was first diagnosed and still untreated. Study observations and caveats: It was a median roughly 6.5 months before onset that the model predicted ophthalmopathy.

The germline gives CDR1 MNHNS, CDR2 SASEGT. V lost 3 bases and J lost 3, with 12 bases in between. The CDR3 runs 14 residues. This clonotype was seen repeatedly, ten times or more. Antigen specificity is unknown. Hyperthyroidism in the patients, aged 18 to 65, was newly diagnosed and under 2 months in duration. Amplification of TCR beta CDR3 regions was performed using RNA transcripts as template. A set of HTBI primers served as the primers for a first-round RT-PCR of the TCR CDR3. TCRdb analysed the multiplex PCR reads with MiXCR anew, one entry per CDR3 protein. The data hold more than 500,000 distinct CDR3 sequences, with approximately 15% observed a single time.

The clonotype comes from a woman in her thirties or forties with Graves' hyperthyroidism. The chain uses TRBV6-1 and TRBJ2-7; no reliable D call. The sequenced sample consisted of blood. The CDR3 region has the DNA TGTGCCAGCAGTGATATGTCTATGGGCTACGAGCAGTACTTC. Translation gives CASSDMSMGYEQYF.